The 27 T cell receptor beta chains below were found in one sample sequenced in a study of OX40 agonist ivuxolimab in advanced cancers. The library relied on the immunoSEQ multiplex PCR assay. TCRdb's version of the immuneACCESS table is confined to in-frame rearrangements and falls short of the full clone set. An unresolved V gene accounts for under half of the shortfall where checked; the remainder is of unknown origin. This sample holds around 95,000 clones; approximately 91% were observed only once. The ten largest clones capture 0.6% to 0.8% of the sample. Sample: CD4+ or CD8+ T cells sorted from blood, taken in a trial of the OX40 agonist ivuxolimab. Source of these receptors: an adult with an advanced solid tumor such as melanoma, head and neck, liver or kidney cancer.

The CDR3 protein is CASSQDRATGGGDTQYF. The CDR3 coding sequence is TGCGCCAGCAGCCAAGATCGGGCGACTGGGGGAGGGGATACGCAGTATTTT. J is TRBJ2-3 and V is TRBV4-3, with 7 bases that match TRBD2. Trimming removed 0 bases from V and 6 bases from J; junction bases left unmatched: 12. Germline CDR1 reads LGHNA; CDR2 reads YSLEER. The CDR3 has 17 residues.

The genes are TRBV19 and TRBJ1-2; 8 bases line up with TRBD1. Trimming took 7 bases from V and 4 from J; bases not matched to a gene: 8. CDR1 and CDR2 (germline): LNHDA, SQIVND (reference sequence). This CDR3 region has 14 residues. The CDR3 bases are TGTGCCAGTACCCGGACAGGGTATGGCTATGGCTACACCTTC. Translating gives CASTRTGYGYGYTF.

V usage is TRBV2 and J usage is TRBJ1-2, with 8 bases fitting TRBD1. CDR1 and CDR2 (germline): SNHLY, FYNNEI. Germline trimming cut 2 bases from V and 7 bases from J; bases unmatched to any gene: 3. The CDR3 totals 13 residues. The CDR3 DNA sequence: TGTGCCAGCAGTGAAACAGGGGGTGGTGGCTACACCTTC. Translation gives CASSETGGGGYTF.

This chain links TRBV6-6 with TRBJ1-1; D might be TRBD1 (6 bases). Looked up from germline, CDR1 is MNHNY and CDR2 is SVGAGI (reference sequence). V was shortened by 2 bases and J by 1 base, with 11 bases between the two germline ends. The CDR3 consists of 15 residues. CDR3 residues: CASSYRVGGNTEAFF. CDR3 bases: TGTGCCAGCAGTTACAGAGTAGGGGGGAACACTGAAGCTTTCTTT.

The chain uses TRBV20-1 and TRBJ2-3; unclear D gene. Trimming left V 6 bases short and J 6 bases short, with 7 bases between. Germline V gene lookup returns CDR1 DFQATT and CDR2 SNEGSKA (reference sequence). The CDR3 length is 10 residues. CDR3 nucleotides: TGCAGTGCATCCCTGGATACGCAGTATTTT. Amino acids: CSASLDTQYF.

The chain carries TRBV7-6 and TRBJ2-1, with 10 bases fitting TRBD2. Germline CDR1 reads SGHVS; CDR2 reads FNYEAQ. J was trimmed by 8 bases and V by 1 base; bases with no gene match: 8. The CDR3 loop spans 16 amino acids. In DNA form, the CDR3 reads TGTGCCAGCAGCTTAGTTACTAGCGGGGCCGGGGATGAGCAGTTCTTC. This codes for CASSLVTSGAGDEQFF.

The rearrangement uses TRBV27 and TRBJ2-7, with a possible D match to TRBD2 (6 bases). The CDR3 is 14 residues long. Between the trimmed V and J ends, which lost 3 bases and 6 bases, there was a span of 15 bases. Germline V CDR1 and CDR2: MNHEY, SMNVEV (reference sequence). The CDR3, as DNA: TGTGCCAGCAGTTTGGGCAGGACTACAGGCGAGCAGTACTTC. This gives the protein CASSLGRTTGEQYF.

V usage is TRBV2 and J usage is TRBJ2-3; the match to TRBD1 covers 7 bases. Germline values: CDR1 SNHLY, CDR2 FYNNEI. The CDR3 length is 15 residues. The trim removed 5 bases at V and 2 bases at J, leaving 7 bases unmatched. The DNA of the CDR3 is TGTGCCAGCAGTCGACAGGGCTACAACACAGATACGCAGTATTTT. Translating it yields CASSRQGYNTDTQYF.

This clone was recorded a few times. The chain uses TRBV4-2 and TRBJ1-6; weak D call: TRBD1 (6 bases). The germline gives CDR1 LGHNA, CDR2 YNFKEQ. V lost 4 bases and J lost 8, with 15 bases in between. The CDR3 runs 15 residues. CDR3 coding DNA: TGTGCCAGCAGCCGCCCGCTTTCAGGGGATTCACCCCTCCACTTT. Encoded protein: CASSRPLSGDSPLHF.

This clone was detected a few times. V usage is TRBV19 and J usage is TRBJ1-6, with 10 bases identical to TRBD1. V gave up 6 bases and J gave up 10 bases; unmatched junction bases: 9. The CDR3 covers 15 residues. CDR1 and CDR2 from the germline V gene are LNHDA and SQIVND (reference sequence). CDR3 amino acids: CASRETGTGESPLHF. In nucleotides, the CDR3 is TGTGCCAGTAGGGAAACCGGGACAGGGGAGTCACCCCTCCACTTT.

The chain couples TRBV7-8 to TRBJ1-4, with D possibly matching TRBD1 (6 bases). V was shortened by 6 bases and J by 8 bases, with 13 bases between the two germline ends. CDR3 length: 13 amino acids. Germline assignment: CDR1 SGHVS and CDR2 FQNEAQ. The CDR3 sequence: CASSRGREEKLFF. The CDR3 nucleotides read TGTGCCAGCAGTAGGGGGAGGGAGGAAAAACTGTTTTTT.

V usage is TRBV18 and J usage is TRBJ2-5, with D possibly called TRBD1 or TRBD2 (6 bases each). There are 16 residues in the CDR3. V was clipped by 0 bases and J by 0 bases, with 11 bases between them. The germline CDR1 and CDR2 sequences are KGHSH and LQKENI. CDR3 bases: TGTGCCAGCTCACCACCGACAGGAGGGTACCAAGAGACCCAGTACTTC. This translates into CASSPPTGGYQETQYF.

The chain combines TRBV27 with TRBJ2-5, with 7 positions matching TRBD2. Judging by the DNA end, TRBJ2-7 fits better; the J call may be wrong. The CDR3 spans 18 residues. Germline assignment: CDR1 MNHEY and CDR2 SMNVEV (reference sequence). The CDR3 is CASSKRDYPGEAPYEQYF. The CDR3 bases are TGTGCCAGCAGTAAACGGGACTACCCGGGAGAAGCCCCCTACGAGCAGTACTTC.

This rearrangement joins TRBV2 to TRBJ2-1, with D maybe TRBD2 (6 bases). The length of the CDR3 is 12 residues. The germline V gene has CDR1 SNHLY and CDR2 FYNNEI. The V end was cut by 9 bases, the J end by 5 bases, with 11 bases between. In nucleotides, the CDR3 is TGTGCCAGTAGACTAGTAAACAATGAGCAGTTCTTC. This sequence encodes CASRLVNNEQFF.

This chain uses TRBV25-1 with TRBJ2-7; 10 bases align to TRBD2. V was pared by 6 bases and J by 2 bases, with 1 base of the junction left unmatched. There are 13 residues in the CDR3. Germline CDR1 MGHDK, CDR2 SYGVNS. CDR3 DNA sequence: TGTGCCAGCAGCACTAGCGGGACCTACGAGCAGTACTTC. Amino acids: CASSTSGTYEQYF.

The chain carries TRBV28 and TRBJ2-1; a weak D match, TRBD1 (7 bases). There are 15 residues in the CDR3. V was shortened by 5 bases and J by 1 base, with 12 bases between the two germline ends. Germline lookup yields CDR1 MDHEN and CDR2 SYDVKM. CDR3 DNA: TGTGCCAGCAGTAAACAGGGGACTTCCTACAATGAGCAGTTCTTC. Residues: CASSKQGTSYNEQFF.

The V gene is TRBV5-4, the J gene TRBJ2-5; 7 nucleotides agree with TRBD1. The CDR3 is 16 residues long. Germline CDR1 and CDR2: SGHNT and YYREEE (reference sequence). V dropped 4 bases and J dropped 2; count of bases not matched to a gene: 11. CDR3 residues: CASSKGTGTAQETQYF. The CDR3 nucleotides are TGTGCCAGCAGCAAGGGTACGGGGACAGCACAAGAGACCCAGTACTTC.

The chain is built from TRBV2 and TRBJ1-2; no clear D. Germline CDR1 SNHLY, CDR2 FYNNEI. V lost 1 base, J lost 4 bases, and 10 bases lay in between. The CDR3 covers 14 residues. CDR3 sequence reads: CASSEELGIYGYTF. CDR3 coding DNA: TGTGCCAGCAGTGAAGAGTTAGGGATCTATGGCTACACCTTC.

The J gene is TRBJ2-1, the V gene TRBV9; 7 bases match TRBD1. With V trimmed by 2 bases and J by 4 bases, 6 bases remained unmatched. Germline lookup yields CDR1 SGDLS and CDR2 YYNGEE. The CDR3 contains 15 residues. CDR3 residues: CASSVAGTEYNEQFF. DNA for the CDR3: TGTGCCAGCAGCGTGGCCGGGACAGAATACAATGAGCAGTTCTTC.

The CDR3 loop reads CASSQRLGSYNEQFF. The CDR3 region has the DNA TGCGCCAGCAGCCAAAGACTTGGCTCCTACAATGAGCAGTTCTTC. The chain employs TRBV4-3 and TRBJ2-1; no definite D call. Germline CDR1 and CDR2: LGHNA and YSLEER. This CDR3 contains 15 residues. The V and J ends lost 2 bases and 0 bases respectively, with 8 bases between them.

The chain links TRBV18 to TRBJ2-5, with no clear D. From germline, CDR1 is KGHSH and CDR2 LQKENI. The CDR3 runs 14 residues. V was clipped by 3 bases and J by 5 bases, with 13 bases between them. The CDR3 sequence is CASSPPPKGETQYF. The DNA for the CDR3 is TGTGCCAGCTCACCTCCACCCAAGGGCGAGACCCAGTACTTC.

The J gene is TRBJ1-6, the V gene TRBV5-6; D gene unclear. CDR1 is SGHDT and CDR2 is YYEEEE in the germline V gene. The CDR3 is made up of 14 amino acids. Trimming shortened V by 1 base and J by 11 bases, and 13 bases separated the two germline ends. The CDR3 sequence is CASSLYPGFTPLHF. DNA for the CDR3: TGTGCCAGCAGCTTGTATCCAGGATTCACACCCCTCCACTTT.

The chain is built from TRBV28 and TRBJ2-5; 9 bases align to TRBD2. In germline, CDR1 is MDHEN, CDR2 SYDVKM. The CDR3 length is 16 residues. The V gene end was trimmed by 7 bases and the J gene end by 4 bases; junction bases not matched to a gene: 13. The CDR3 spells CASTPAGGLKGETQYF. CDR3 coding DNA: TGTGCCAGCACCCCAGCGGGGGGCCTTAAGGGAGAGACCCAGTACTTC. Combining the CDR3 with reference TRBV28 and TRBJ2-5 gives the whole variable domain DVKVTQSSRYLVKRTGEKVFLECVQDMDHENMFWYRQDPGLGLRLIYFSYDVKMKEKGDIPEGYSVSREKKERFSLILESASTNQTSMYLCASTPAGGLKGETQYFGPGTRLLVL.

CDR3 sequence: CASSLGDSSDQPQHF. In DNA, the CDR3 is TGCGCCAGCAGCTTGGGGGACAGTTCCGATCAGCCCCAGCATTTT. The chain links TRBV5-1 to TRBJ1-5; the match to TRBD1 covers 7 bases. This CDR3 has 15 amino acids. The V and J ends lost 0 bases and 5 bases, in that order; junction bases with no gene match: 5. Per germline, CDR1 SGHRS and CDR2 YFSETQ.

This clone was counted a few times. This chain connects TRBV10-3 to TRBJ2-1, with D perhaps matching TRBD2 (6 bases). With 3 bases removed from V and 8 bases from J, the gap between germline ends came to 20 bases. Germline assignment: CDR1 ENHRY and CDR2 SYGVKD. This CDR3 has 16 residues. CDR3 sequence (DNA): TGTGCCATCAGTGATCGACCCGGAGGGGTGATCCATGAGCAGTTCTTC. Protein: CAISDRPGGVIHEQFF.

This rearrangement joins TRBV7-2 to TRBJ2-1; D is ambiguous. CDR1 is SGHTA, CDR2 FQGNSA, per germline. This CDR3 is built from 15 residues. Deletions cut 5 bases from V and 5 bases from J, with 16 bases between. CDR3 region: CASSRPGPRDNEQFF. CDR3 nucleotide sequence: TGTGCCAGCAGCCGCCCGGGCCCACGGGACAATGAGCAGTTCTTC. The full variable domain, in which reference TRBV7-2 and TRBJ2-1 provide the parts outside the CDR3, is GAGVSQSPSNKVTEKGKDVELRCDPISGHTALYWYRQSLGQGLEFLIYFQGNSAPDKSGLPSDRFSAERTGGSVSTLTIQRTQQEDSAVYLCASSRPGPRDNEQFFGPGTRLTVL.

The chain links TRBV5-1 to TRBJ1-2; D may be TRBD1 (5 bases). Deletions cut 4 bases from V and 2 bases from J, with 12 bases between. The CDR3 runs 14 residues. Per germline, CDR1 SGHRS and CDR2 YFSETQ. As DNA, the CDR3 is TGCGCCAGCAGCCCGGAAGGGGTGAACTATGGCTACACCTTC. Amino acids: CASSPEGVNYGYTF. The complete variable domain, with remaining parts taken from reference TRBV5-1 and TRBJ1-2, reads KAGVTQTPRYLIKTRGQQVTLSCSPISGHRSVSWYQQTPGQGLQFLFEYFSETQRNKGNFPGRFSGRQFSNSRSEMNVSTLELGDSALYLCASSPEGVNYGYTFGSGTRLTVV.